This T cell receptor (beta chain) was retrieved from a study of regulatory T cells in long-lasting Graves disease. This CDR3 region has 18 residues. With 5 bases clipped from V and 3 bases from J, the junction kept 15 bases outside the gene matches. Per the germline V gene, CDR1 is SEHNR and CDR2 is FQNEAQ (reference sequence). As for time point: newly diagnosed GD, antithyroid drugs for less than 3 months. PBMC RNA was the source of the TCR library. This clonotype has at least ten counts. What it recognizes is unknown. Study results and caveats: The study found TRBV28, TRBJ1-2 and TRBJ2-5 favored in persistent disease.

To make TCR beta libraries, researchers used iRepertoire HTBI primers and Arm-PCR of CDR3 regions. TCRdb fed the multiplex PCR reads into MiXCR, producing one record per CDR3 protein. The profile shows some 600,000 distinct CDR3 sequences, around 16% of them singletons. These same data were also listed under a study on T cells in Graves' hyperthyroidism and ophthalmopathy. Turning to that study: RT-PCR in the first round (using the HTBI primer set) targeted the TCR CDR3. Blood also carried most thyroid clonotypes expanded above 0.001. Progression to ophthalmopathy was predicted a median of approximately 6.4 months early.

The chain is built from TRBV7-9 and TRBJ2-1; the match to TRBD2 covers 8 bases. The sample consisted of peripheral blood mononuclear cells (PBMCs), taken at new diagnosis, from a patient treated with antithyroid drugs. The sequence derives from a man between 18 and 29 years old with Graves disease. The CDR3 protein is CASSARGSAGEIYNEQFF. For the CDR3, the DNA is TGTGCCAGCAGCGCCCGCGGGTCAGCGGGAGAGATCTACAATGAGCAGTTCTTC.